The subject of this entry is one T cell receptor beta chain. The antigen is undetermined. The CDR3 is 14 residues long. CDR1 and CDR2 (germline): SGHTS, YDEGEE. Trimming stripped 10 bases from V and 1 base from J, with 16 bases between. In the ViraFEST assay, antigen-specific CD4+ clonotypes were identified by expansion after peptide-pool stimulation. Isolating CD4+ T cells followed approximately 9 days of culture. The repertoire was sequenced with immunoSEQ multiplex PCR; TCRdb's copy has only in-frame clones and lacks some. The data show 70,000 to 95,000 clones, around 70% seen once. This sample is drawn from a study of vaccination effects on CD4 cells after COVID-19.

This specimen was CD4+ T cells from PBMCs cultured with HCoV-229E spike peptides, taken before COVID-19 vaccination. This TCR was recovered from a human donor who received a COVID-19 vaccine. The chain employs TRBV5-8 and TRBJ2-3; weak D call: TRBD1 (6 bases). CDR3 sequence (DNA): TGTGCCTCCCCCGGGACACTACGCACAGATACGCAGTATTTT. Protein sequence: CASPGTLRTDTQYF.